These T cell receptor beta chains were read from a single sample in a study of response to subunit inactivated influenza vaccine. TCRdb recomputed calls from the RT-PCR reads with MiXCR, one row per CDR3 protein. The table shows about 700,000 distinct CDR3 sequences, with approximately 15% occurring only once. The starting material was PBMCs from blood, obtained approximately 12 days after vaccination. The receptors here all came from a middle-aged man who received an inactivated influenza vaccine. The CDR3 runs from the conserved cysteine through the conserved F or W. Each record gives: V gene, D gene, clone size, J gene, CDR3 DNA, CDR3 protein. A D gene is named only where the DNA matches it firmly. The size of a clone is reported for some rows only, either as once, few or many, or as a class for expanded clones.

TRBV20-1,TRBD2,few,TRBJ2-3,TGCAGTGCGAATCCTCGAACTAGCGGGAGGGCAAATACGCAGTATTTT,CSANPRTSGRANTQYF
TRBV5-5,-,few,TRBJ2-1,TGTGCCAGCAGCTTCCCTCTTTCCGGCCCCTACAATGAGCAGTTCTTC,CASSFPLSGPYNEQFF
TRBV12-3/TRBV12-4,-,few,TRBJ2-7,TGTGCCAGCAGTTTGAGGACAGCCCACTACGAGCAGTACTTC,CASSLRTAHYEQYF
TRBV13,-,-,TRBJ2-7,TGTGCCAGCAGCTTAGGTGGACATCAAAACTCCTACGAGCAGTACTTC,CASSLGGHQNSYEQYF
TRBV20-1,-,-,TRBJ1-2,TGCAGTGCAAGGACAACTCCTTCCTATGGCTACACCTTC,CSARTTPSYGYTF
TRBV20-1,TRBD2,few,TRBJ2-3,TGCAGTGCTAGAGATCAGCGTTTGAGCGGGAGATCAACAGATACGCAGTATTTT,CSARDQRLSGRSTDTQYF
TRBV25-1,-,few,TRBJ2-6,TGTGCCAGCAGCAACTCTGGGGCCAACGTCCTGACTTTC,CASSNSGANVLTF
TRBV6-1,TRBD2,few,TRBJ2-1,TGTGCCAGCATGGAGGGACTAGTCCCTCACAATGAGCAGTTCTTC,CASMEGLVPHNEQFF
TRBV3-1,TRBD1,-,TRBJ2-2,TGTGCCAGCAGCCTCCTTGGGACAGGGCCCGGGGAGCTGTTTTTT,CASSLLGTGPGELFF
TRBV27,TRBD2,-,TRBJ2-6,TGTGCCAGCAGCCACGCAGCGGGGAATGGGGCCAACGTCCTGACTTTC,CASSHAAGNGANVLTF
TRBV6-1,TRBD2,few,TRBJ2-3,TGTGCCAGCAGTGCTCGTAGCGGGGGTCTCACAGATACGCAGTATTTT,CASSARSGGLTDTQYF
TRBV6-2/TRBV6-3,TRBD1,few,TRBJ2-4,TGTGCCAGCAGGAGGGACAGGGGATACATTCAGTACTTC,CASRRDRGYIQYF
TRBV28,-,-,TRBJ1-1,TGTGCCAGCAGTTCCGTGGACACTGAAGCTTTCTTT,CASSSVDTEAFF
TRBV4-3,-,-,TRBJ1-1,TGCGCCAGCAGCCAAGAACTAACGGCGGGGGACACTGAAGCTTTCTTT,CASSQELTAGDTEAFF
TRBV11-2,TRBD2,few,TRBJ2-6,TGTGCCAGCAGCCCGTGGAGGGACTACCCCTCTGGGGCCAACGTCCTGACTTTC,CASSPWRDYPSGANVLTF
TRBV6-1,TRBD1,few,TRBJ1-6,TGTGCCAGCAGGGGGACAGATATCTATAATTCACCCCTCCACTTT,CASRGTDIYNSPLHF